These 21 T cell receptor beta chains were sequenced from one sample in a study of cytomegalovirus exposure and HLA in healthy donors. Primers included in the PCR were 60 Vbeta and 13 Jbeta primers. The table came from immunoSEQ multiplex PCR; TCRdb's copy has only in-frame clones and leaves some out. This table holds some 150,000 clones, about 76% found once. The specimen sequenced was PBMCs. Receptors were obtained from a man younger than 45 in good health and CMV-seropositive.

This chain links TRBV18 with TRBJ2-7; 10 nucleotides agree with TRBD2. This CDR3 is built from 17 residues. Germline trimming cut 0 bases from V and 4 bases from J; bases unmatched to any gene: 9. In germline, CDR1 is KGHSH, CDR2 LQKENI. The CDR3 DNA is TGTGCCAGCTCACCACCTAGAGCGGGAGGGCAACAATACGAGCAGTACTTC. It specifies CASSPPRAGGQQYEQYF.

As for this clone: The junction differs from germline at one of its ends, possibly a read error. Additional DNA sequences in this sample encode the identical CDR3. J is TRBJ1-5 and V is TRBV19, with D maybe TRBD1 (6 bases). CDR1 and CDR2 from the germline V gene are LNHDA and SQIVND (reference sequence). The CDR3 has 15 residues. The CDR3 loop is CASRGQSKSNQPQHF. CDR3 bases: TGTGCCAGTAGAGGACAGTCTAAAAGCAACCAGCCCCAGCATTTT. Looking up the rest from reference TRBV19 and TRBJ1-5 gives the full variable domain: DGGITQSPKYLFRKEGQNVTLSCEQNLNHDAMYWYRQDPGQGLRLIYYSQIVNDFQKGDIAEGYSVSREKKESFPLTVTSAQKNPTAFYLCASRGQSKSNQPQHFGDGTRLSIL.

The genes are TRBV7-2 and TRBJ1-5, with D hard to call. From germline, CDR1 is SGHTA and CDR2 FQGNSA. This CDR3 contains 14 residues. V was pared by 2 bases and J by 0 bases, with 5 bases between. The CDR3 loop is CASSLQNSNQPQHF. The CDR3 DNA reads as TGTGCCAGCAGCTTACAAAATAGCAATCAGCCCCAGCATTTT.

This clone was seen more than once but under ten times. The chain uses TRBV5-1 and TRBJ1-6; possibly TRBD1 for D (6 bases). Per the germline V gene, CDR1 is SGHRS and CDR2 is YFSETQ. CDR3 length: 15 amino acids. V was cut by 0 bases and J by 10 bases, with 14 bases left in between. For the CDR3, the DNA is TGCGCCAGCAGCTTGGATGCAGGGGCTATGTCACCCCTCCACTTT. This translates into CASSLDAGAMSPLHF.

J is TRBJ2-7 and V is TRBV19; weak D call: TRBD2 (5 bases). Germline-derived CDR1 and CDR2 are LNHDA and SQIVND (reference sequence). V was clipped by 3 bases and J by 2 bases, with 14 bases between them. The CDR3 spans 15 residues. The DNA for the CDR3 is TGTGCCAGTAGTATGTCTAGCCCTGCTACCTACGAGCAGTACTTC. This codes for CASSMSSPATYEQYF.

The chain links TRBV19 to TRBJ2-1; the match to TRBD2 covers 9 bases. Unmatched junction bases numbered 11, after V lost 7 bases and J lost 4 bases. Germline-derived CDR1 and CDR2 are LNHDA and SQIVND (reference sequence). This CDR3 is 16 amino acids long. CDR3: CASTLAAGGTYNEQFF. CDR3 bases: TGTGCCAGTACCCTGGCGGCGGGGGGGACATACAATGAGCAGTTCTTC.

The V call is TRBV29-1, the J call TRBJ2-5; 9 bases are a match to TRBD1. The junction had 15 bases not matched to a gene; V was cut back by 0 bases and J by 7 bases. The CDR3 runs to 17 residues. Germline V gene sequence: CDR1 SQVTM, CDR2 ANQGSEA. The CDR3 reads CSVEDELGTGHFGTQYF. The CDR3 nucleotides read TGCAGCGTTGAAGATGAGCTCGGGACAGGGCATTTCGGGACCCAGTACTTC.

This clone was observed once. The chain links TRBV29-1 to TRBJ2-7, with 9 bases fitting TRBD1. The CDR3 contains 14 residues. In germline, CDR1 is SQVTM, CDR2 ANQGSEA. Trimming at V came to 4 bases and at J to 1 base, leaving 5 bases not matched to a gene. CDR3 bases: TGCAGCGTTGCCCGGGACAGGGCTTCCTACGAGCAGTACTTC. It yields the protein CSVARDRASYEQYF.

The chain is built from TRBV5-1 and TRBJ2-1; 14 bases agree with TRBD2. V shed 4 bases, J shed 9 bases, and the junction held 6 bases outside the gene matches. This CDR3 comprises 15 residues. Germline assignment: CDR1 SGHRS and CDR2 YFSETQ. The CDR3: CASSPGLAGVGEQFF. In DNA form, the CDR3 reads TGCGCCAGCAGCCCGGGACTAGCGGGAGTCGGTGAGCAGTTCTTC.

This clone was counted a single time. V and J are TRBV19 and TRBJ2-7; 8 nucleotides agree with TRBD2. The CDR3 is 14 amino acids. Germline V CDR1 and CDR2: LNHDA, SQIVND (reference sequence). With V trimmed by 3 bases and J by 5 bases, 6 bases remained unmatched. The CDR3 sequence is CASSISGSINEQYF. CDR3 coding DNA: TGTGCCAGTAGTATCAGCGGGAGTATCAACGAGCAGTACTTC.

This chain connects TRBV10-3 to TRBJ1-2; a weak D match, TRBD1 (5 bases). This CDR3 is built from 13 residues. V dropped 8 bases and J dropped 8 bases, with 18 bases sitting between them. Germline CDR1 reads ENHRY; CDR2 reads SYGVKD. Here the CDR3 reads CAIRTPTTEGYTF. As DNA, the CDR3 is TGTGCCATCCGGACACCTACTACGGAAGGCTACACCTTC.

This CDR3 reads CASSSDRWNTIYF. DNA of the CDR3: TGTGCCAGCAGCTCAGACCGGTGGAACACCATATATTTT. The chain has TRBV11-2 and TRBJ1-3; D not certain. Trimming pared 4 bases from V and 7 bases from J, leaving 11 bases between. The CDR3 runs to 13 residues. From germline, CDR1 is SGHAT and CDR2 FQNNGV.

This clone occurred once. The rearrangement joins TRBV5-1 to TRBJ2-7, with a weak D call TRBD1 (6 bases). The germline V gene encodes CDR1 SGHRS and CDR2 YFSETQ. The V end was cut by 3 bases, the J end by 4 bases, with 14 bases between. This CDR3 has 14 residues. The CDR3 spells CASSSLRTDYEQYF. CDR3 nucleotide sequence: TGCGCCAGCAGCTCTCTGCGGACAGATTACGAGCAGTACTTC.

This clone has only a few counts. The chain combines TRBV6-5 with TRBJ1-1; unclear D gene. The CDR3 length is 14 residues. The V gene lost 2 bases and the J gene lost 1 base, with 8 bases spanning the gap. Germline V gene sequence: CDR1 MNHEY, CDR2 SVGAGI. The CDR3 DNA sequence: TGTGCCAGCAGTTACGCCCCGGGGAACACTGAAGCTTTCTTT. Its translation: CASSYAPGNTEAFF.

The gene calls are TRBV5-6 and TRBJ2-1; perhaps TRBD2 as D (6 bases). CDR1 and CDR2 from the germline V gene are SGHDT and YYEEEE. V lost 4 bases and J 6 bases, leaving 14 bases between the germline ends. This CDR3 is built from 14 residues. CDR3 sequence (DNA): TGTGCCAGCAGCGGGGGGAGGATAGGCAATGAGCAGTTCTTC. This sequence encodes CASSGGRIGNEQFF.

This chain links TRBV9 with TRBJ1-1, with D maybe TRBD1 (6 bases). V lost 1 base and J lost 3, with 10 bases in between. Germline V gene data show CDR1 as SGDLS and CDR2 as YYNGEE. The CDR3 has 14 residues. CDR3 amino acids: CASSVWDKDTEAFF. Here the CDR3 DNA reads TGTGCCAGCAGCGTATGGGACAAGGACACTGAAGCTTTCTTT.

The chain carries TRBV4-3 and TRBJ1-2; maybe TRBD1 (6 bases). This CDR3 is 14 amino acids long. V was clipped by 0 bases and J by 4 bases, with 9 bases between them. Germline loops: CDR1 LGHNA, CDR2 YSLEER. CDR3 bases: TGCGCCAGCAGCCAAGAACTGGACAGCTATGGCTACACCTTC. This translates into CASSQELDSYGYTF.

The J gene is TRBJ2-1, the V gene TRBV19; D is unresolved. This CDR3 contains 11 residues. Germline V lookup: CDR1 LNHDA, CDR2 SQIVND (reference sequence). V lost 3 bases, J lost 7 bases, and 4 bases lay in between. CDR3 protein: CASSILNEQFF. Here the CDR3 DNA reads TGTGCCAGTAGTATCTTGAATGAGCAGTTCTTC.

The CDR3 region has the DNA TGCAGCGTGGAGTTCTCAAACACTGAAGCTTTCTTT. It is translated as CSVEFSNTEAFF. This rearrangement joins TRBV29-1 to TRBJ1-1; D ambiguous. Germline V gene lookup returns CDR1 SQVTM and CDR2 ANQGSEA. The CDR3 is 12 amino acids. With 6 bases removed from V and 2 bases from J, the gap between germline ends came to 10 bases.

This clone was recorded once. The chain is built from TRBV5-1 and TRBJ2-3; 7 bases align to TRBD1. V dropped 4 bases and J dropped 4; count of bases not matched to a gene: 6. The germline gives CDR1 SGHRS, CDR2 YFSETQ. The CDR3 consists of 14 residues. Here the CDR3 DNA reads TGCGCCAGCAGCGATAGGACAGGACCAGATACGCAGTATTTT. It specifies CASSDRTGPDTQYF.

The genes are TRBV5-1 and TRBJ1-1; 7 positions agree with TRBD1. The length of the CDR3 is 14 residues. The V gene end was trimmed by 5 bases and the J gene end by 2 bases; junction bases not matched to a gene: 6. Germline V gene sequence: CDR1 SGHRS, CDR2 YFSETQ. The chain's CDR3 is CASRPGQENTEAFF. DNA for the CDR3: TGCGCCAGCAGACCCGGACAGGAAAACACTGAAGCTTTCTTT.